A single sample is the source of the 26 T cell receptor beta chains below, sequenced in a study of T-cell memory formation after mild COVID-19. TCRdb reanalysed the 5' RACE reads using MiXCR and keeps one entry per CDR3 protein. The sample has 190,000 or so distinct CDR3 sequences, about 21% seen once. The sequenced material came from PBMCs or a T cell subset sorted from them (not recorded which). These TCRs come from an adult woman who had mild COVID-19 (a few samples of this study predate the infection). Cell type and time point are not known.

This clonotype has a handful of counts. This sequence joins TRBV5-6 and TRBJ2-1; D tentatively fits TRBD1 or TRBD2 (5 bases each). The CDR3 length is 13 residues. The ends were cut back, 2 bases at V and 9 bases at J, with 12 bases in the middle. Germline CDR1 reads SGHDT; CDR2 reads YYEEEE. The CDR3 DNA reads TGTGCCAGCAGCTTCGGGACCACCTCTGAGCAGTTCTTC. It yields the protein CASSFGTTSEQFF.

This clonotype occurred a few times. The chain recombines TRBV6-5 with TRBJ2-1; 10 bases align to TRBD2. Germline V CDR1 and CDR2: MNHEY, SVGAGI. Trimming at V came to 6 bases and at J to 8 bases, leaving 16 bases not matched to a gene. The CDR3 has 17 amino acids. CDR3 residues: CASSHWAPAGGPHEQFF. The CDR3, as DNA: TGTGCCAGCAGCCACTGGGCACCAGCGGGAGGGCCACATGAGCAGTTCTTC.

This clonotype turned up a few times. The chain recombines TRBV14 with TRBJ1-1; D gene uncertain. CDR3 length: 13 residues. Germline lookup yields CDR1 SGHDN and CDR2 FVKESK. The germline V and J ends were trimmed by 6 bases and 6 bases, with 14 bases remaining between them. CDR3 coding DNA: TGTGCCAGCAGTCTCGTAAAGGGTTCTGAAGCTTTCTTT. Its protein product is CASSLVKGSEAFF.

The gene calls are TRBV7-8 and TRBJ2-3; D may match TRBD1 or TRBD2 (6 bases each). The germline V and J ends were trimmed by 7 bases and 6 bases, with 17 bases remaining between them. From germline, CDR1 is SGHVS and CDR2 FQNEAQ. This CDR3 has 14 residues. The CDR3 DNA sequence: TGTGCCAGCACCCCGGAGGGGGTTGGGGATACGCAGTATTTT. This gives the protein CASTPEGVGDTQYF.

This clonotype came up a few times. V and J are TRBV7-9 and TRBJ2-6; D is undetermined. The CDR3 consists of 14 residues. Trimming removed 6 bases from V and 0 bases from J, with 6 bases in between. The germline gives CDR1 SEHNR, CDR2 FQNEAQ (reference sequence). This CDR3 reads CASSTYSGANVLTF. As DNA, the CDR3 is TGTGCCAGCAGTACTTACTCTGGGGCCAACGTCCTGACTTTC.

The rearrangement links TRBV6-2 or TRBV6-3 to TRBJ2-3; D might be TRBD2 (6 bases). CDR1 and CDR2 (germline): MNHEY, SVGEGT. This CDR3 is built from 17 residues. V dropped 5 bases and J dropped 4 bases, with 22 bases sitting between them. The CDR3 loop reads CASSPLPGGPGADTQYF. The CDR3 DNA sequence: TGTGCCAGCAGTCCCCTGCCTGGAGGGCCCGGGGCAGATACGCAGTATTTT.

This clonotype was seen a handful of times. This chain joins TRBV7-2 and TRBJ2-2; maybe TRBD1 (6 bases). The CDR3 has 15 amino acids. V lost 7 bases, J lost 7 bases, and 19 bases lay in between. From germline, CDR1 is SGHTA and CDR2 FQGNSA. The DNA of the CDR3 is TGTGCCAGCACCCACGGCGGCCGAGGGGGCGGGGAGCTGTTTTTT. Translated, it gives CASTHGGRGGGELFF.

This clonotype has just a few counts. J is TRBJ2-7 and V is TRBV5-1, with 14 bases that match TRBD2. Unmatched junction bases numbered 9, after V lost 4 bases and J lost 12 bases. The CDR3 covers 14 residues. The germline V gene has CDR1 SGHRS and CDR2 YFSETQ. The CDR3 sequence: CASSTPGLAGEWYF. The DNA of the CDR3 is TGCGCCAGCAGCACACCGGGACTAGCGGGGGAATGGTACTTC.

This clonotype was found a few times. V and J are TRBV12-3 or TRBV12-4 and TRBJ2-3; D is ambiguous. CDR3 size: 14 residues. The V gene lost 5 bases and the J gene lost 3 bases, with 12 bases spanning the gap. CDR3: CASSPPYRTDTQYF. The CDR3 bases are TGTGCCAGCAGTCCACCTTACAGAACAGATACGCAGTATTTT.

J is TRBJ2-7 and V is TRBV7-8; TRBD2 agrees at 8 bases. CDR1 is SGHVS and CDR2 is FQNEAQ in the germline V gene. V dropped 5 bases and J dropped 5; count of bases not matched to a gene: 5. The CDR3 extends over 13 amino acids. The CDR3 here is CASSLMRGDEQYF. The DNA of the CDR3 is TGTGCCAGCAGCCTCATGCGGGGGGACGAGCAGTACTTC.

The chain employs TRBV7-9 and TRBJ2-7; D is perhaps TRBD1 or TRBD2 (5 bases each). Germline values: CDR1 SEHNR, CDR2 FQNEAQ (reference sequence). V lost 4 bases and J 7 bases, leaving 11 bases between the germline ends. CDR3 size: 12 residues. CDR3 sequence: CASSSEWGEQYF. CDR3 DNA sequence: TGTGCCAGCAGCTCCGAATGGGGGGAGCAGTACTTC.

The CDR3, as DNA: TGTGCCAGCAGCCCCACTTCAGGGGCCACTGAAGCTTTCTTT. Translated: CASSPTSGATEAFF. The chain combines TRBV12-3 or TRBV12-4 with TRBJ1-1; tentative D call: TRBD1 (6 bases). The CDR3 covers 14 residues. Trimming left V 6 bases short and J 4 bases short, with 15 bases between.

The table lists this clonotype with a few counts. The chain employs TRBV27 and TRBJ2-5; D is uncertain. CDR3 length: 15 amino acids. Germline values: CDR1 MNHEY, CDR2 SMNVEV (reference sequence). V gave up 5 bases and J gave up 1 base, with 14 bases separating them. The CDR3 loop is CASSPSGSVQETQYF. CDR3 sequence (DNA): TGTGCCAGCAGTCCTTCAGGATCAGTCCAAGAGACCCAGTACTTC.

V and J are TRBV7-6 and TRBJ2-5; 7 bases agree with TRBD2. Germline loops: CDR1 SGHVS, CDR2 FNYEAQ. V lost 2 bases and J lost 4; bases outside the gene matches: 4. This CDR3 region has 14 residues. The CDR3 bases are TGTGCCAGCAGCTTACAAGGCGGGAGAGAGACCCAGTACTTC. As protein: CASSLQGGRETQYF.

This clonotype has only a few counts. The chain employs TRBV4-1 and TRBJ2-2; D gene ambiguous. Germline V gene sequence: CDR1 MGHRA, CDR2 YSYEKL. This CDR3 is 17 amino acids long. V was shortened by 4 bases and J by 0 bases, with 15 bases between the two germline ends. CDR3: CASSPLRHVANTGELFF. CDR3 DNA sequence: TGCGCCAGCAGCCCTCTCCGACACGTCGCGAACACCGGGGAGCTGTTTTTT.

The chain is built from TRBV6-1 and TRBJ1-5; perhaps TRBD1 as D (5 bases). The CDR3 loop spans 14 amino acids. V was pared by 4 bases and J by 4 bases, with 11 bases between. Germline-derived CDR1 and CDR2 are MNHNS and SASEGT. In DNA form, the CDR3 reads TGTGCCAGCAGTGTAAGGGAGGGGAATCAGCCCCAGCATTTT. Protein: CASSVREGNQPQHF.

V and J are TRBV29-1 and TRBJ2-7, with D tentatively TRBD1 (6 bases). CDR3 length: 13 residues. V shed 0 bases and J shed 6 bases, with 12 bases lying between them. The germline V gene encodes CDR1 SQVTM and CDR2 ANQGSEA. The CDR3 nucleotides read TGCAGCGTTGAAGATTCCACAGGGTTCGAGCAGTACTTC. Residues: CSVEDSTGFEQYF.

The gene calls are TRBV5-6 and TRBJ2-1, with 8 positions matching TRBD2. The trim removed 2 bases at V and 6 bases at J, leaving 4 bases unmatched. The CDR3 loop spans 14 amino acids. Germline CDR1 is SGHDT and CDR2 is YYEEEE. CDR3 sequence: CASSLAGVRNEQFF. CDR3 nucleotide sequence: TGTGCCAGCAGCTTAGCGGGGGTCCGCAATGAGCAGTTCTTC.

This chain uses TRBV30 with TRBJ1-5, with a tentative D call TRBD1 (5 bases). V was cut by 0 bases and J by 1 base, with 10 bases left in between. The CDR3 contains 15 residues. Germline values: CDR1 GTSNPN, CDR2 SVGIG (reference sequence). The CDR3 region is CAWSVDSGSNQPQHF. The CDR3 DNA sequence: TGTGCCTGGAGTGTAGACAGCGGGAGCAATCAGCCCCAGCATTTT.

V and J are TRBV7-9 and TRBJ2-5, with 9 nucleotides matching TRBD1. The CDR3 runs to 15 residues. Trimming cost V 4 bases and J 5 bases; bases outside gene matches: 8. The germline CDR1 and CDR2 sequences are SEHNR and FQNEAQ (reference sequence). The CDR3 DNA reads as TGTGCCAGCAGCTCCGGGACAGGGAACGCGGAGACCCAGTACTTC. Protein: CASSSGTGNAETQYF.

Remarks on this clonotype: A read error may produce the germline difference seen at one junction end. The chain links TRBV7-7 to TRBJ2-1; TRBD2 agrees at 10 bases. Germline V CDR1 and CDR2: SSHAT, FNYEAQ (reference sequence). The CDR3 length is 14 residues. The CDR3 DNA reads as TGTGCTAGCAGCTCGTCTAGCGGGGGTAATGAGCAGTTCTTC. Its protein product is CASSSSSGGNEQFF.

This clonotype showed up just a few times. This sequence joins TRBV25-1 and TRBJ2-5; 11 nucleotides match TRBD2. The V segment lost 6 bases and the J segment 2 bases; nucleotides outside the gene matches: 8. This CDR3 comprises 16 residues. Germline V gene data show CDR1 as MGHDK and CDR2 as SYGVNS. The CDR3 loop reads CASRTLAGEGQETQYF. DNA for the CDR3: TGTGCCAGCAGGACACTAGCGGGAGAGGGTCAAGAGACCCAGTACTTC.

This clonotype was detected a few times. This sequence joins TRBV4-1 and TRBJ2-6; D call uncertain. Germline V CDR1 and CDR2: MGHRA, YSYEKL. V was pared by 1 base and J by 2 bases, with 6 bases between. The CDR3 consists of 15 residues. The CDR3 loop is CASSQVATGANVLTF. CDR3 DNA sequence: TGCGCCAGCAGCCAAGTGGCAACTGGGGCCAACGTCCTGACTTTC.

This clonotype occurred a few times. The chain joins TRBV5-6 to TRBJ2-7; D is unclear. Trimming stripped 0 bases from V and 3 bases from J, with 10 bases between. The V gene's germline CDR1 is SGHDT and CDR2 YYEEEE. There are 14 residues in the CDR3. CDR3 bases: TGTGCCAGCAGCTTGGGCCAATCCTACTACGAGCAGTACTTC. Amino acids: CASSLGQSYYEQYF. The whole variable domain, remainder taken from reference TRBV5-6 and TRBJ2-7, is DAGVTQSPTHLIKTRGQQVTLRCSPKSGHDTVSWYQQALGQGPQFIFQYYEEEERQRGNFPDRFSGHQFPNYSSELNVNALLLGDSALYLCASSLGQSYYEQYFGPGTRLTVT.

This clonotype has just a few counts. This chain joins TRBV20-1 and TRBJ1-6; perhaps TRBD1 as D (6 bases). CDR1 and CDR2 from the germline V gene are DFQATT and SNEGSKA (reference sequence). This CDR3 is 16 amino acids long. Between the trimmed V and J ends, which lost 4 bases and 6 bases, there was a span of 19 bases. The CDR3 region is CSAKFRSGASNSPLHF. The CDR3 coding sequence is TGCAGTGCTAAATTTAGGTCAGGGGCTTCTAATTCACCCCTCCACTTT.

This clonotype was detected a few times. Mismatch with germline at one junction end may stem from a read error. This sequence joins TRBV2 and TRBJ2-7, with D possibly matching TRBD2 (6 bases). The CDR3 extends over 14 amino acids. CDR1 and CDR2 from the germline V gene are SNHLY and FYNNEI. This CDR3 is CASREGTLRYEQYF. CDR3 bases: TGTGCCAGCAGAGAAGGGACTCTTAGATACGAGCAGTACTTC.